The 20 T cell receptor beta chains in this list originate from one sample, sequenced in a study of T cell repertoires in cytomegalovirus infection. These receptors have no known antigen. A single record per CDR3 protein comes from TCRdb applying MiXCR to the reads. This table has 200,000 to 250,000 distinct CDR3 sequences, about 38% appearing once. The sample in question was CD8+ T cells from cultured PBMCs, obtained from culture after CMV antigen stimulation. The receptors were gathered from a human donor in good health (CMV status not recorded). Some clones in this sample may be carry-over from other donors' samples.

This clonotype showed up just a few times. The CDR3 loop is CASSDVVAGGTGELFF. CDR3 nucleotides: TGTGCCAGCAGTGATGTTGTAGCGGGAGGCACCGGGGAGCTGTTTTTT. The genes are TRBV2 and TRBJ2-2; 10 bases match TRBD2. V dropped 3 bases and J dropped 4; count of bases not matched to a gene: 5. The germline V gene has CDR1 SNHLY and CDR2 FYNNEI. This CDR3 is built from 16 residues.

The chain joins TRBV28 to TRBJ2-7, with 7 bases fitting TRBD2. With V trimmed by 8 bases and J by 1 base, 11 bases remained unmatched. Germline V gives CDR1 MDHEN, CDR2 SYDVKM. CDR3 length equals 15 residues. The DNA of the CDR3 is TGTGCCAGCCAAATTTGGGCGGGAGAGTCCTACGAGCAGTACTTC. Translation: CASQIWAGESYEQYF.

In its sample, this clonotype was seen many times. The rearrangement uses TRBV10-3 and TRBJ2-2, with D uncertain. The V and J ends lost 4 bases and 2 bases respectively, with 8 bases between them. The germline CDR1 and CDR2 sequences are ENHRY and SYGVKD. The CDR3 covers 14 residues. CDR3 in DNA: TGTGCCATCAGTGGTACTCCTAACACCGGGGAGCTGTTTTTT. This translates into CAISGTPNTGELFF.

This CDR3 reads CASTTDRGEQYF. Here the CDR3 DNA reads TGTGCCAGCACCACCGACAGGGGCGAGCAGTACTTC. This rearrangement joins TRBV28 to TRBJ2-7; 8 nucleotides align to TRBD1. The CDR3 runs 12 residues. CDR1 and CDR2 (germline): MDHEN, SYDVKM. V trimming: 7 bases; J trimming: 6 bases; junction bases outside the gene matches: 5.

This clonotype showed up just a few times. The CDR3, as DNA: TGTGCCAGCGACCGGGACAGGGCAAATCTTATCTATGGCTACACCTTC. Amino acids: CASDRDRANLIYGYTF. The genes are TRBV7-9 and TRBJ1-2; 9 nucleotides match TRBD1. The trim removed 8 bases at V and 4 bases at J, leaving 14 bases unmatched. This CDR3 has 16 amino acids. Germline assignment: CDR1 SEHNR and CDR2 FQNEAQ (reference sequence).

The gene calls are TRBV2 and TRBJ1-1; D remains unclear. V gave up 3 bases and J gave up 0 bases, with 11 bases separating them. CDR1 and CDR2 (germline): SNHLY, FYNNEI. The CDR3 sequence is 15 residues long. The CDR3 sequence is CASSEMERLNTEAFF. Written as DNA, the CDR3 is TGTGCCAGCAGTGAGATGGAACGGTTGAACACTGAAGCTTTCTTT.

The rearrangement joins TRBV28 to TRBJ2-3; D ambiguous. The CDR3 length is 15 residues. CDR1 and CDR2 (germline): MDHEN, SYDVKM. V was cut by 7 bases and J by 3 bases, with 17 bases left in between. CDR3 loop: CASTLGGGWTDTQYF. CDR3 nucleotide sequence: TGTGCCAGCACCCTCGGCGGCGGATGGACAGATACGCAGTATTTT.

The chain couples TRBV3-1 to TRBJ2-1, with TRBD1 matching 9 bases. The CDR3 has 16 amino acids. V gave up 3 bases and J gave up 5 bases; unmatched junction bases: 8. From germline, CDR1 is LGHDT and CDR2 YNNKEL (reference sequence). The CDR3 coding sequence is TGTGCCAGCAGCCATTATCCGGACAGGGGAAACAATGAGCAGTTCTTC. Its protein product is CASSHYPDRGNNEQFF.

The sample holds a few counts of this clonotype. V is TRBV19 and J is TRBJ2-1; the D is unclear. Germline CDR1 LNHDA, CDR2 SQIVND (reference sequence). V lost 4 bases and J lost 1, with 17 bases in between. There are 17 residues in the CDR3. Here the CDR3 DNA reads TGTGCCAGTAGTAACGTACGCAGTTACCTATCCTACAATGAGCAGTTCTTC. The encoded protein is CASSNVRSYLSYNEQFF.

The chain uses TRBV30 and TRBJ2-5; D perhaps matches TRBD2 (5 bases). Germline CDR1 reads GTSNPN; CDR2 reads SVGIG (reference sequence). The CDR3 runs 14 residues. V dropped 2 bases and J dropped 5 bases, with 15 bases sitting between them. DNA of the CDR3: TGTGCCTGGAGTAAATCGGGGTTAACGGAGACCCAGTACTTC. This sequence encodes CAWSKSGLTETQYF.

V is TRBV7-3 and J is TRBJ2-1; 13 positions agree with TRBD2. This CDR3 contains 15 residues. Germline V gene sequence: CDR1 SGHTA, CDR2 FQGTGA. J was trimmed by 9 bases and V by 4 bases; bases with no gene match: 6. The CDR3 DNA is TGTGCCAGCAGCTCTGGGACTAGCGGGACACGTGAGCAGTTCTTC. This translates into CASSSGTSGTREQFF.

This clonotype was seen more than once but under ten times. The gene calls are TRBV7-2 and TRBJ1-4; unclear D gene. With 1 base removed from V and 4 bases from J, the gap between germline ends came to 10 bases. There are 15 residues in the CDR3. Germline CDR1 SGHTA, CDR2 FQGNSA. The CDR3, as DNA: TGTGCCAGCAGCTTAGTGGCGGAGCTTAATGAAAAACTGTTTTTT. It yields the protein CASSLVAELNEKLFF. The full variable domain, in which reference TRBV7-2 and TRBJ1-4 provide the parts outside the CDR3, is GAGVSQSPSNKVTEKGKDVELRCDPISGHTALYWYRQSLGQGLEFLIYFQGNSAPDKSGLPSDRFSAERTGGSVSTLTIQRTQQEDSAVYLCASSLVAELNEKLFFGSGTQLSVL.

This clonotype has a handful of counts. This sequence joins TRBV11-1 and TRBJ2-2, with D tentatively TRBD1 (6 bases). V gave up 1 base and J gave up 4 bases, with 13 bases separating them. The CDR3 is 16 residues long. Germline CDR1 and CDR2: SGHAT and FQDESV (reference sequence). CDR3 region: CASSLGVTGFTGELFF. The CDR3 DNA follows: TGTGCCAGCAGCTTAGGGGTCACAGGGTTCACCGGGGAGCTGTTTTTT.

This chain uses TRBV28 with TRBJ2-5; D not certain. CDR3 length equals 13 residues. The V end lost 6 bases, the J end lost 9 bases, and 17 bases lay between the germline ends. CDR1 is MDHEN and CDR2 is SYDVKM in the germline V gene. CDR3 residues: CASRISLSLPQYF. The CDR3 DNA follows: TGTGCCAGCAGAATCTCCCTCTCGCTCCCCCAGTACTTC.

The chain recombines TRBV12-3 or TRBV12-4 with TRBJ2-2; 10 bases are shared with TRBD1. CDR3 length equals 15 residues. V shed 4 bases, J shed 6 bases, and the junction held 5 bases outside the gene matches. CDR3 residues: CASSSLGQGSGELFF. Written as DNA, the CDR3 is TGTGCCAGCAGTTCCCTGGGACAGGGGTCCGGGGAGCTGTTTTTT.

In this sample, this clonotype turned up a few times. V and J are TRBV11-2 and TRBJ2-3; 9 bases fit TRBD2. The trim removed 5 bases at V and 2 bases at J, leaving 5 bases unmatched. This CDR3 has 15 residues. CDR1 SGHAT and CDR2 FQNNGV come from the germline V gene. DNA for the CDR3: TGTGCCAGCAGCCCTCTAGCGGGGAACACAGATACGCAGTATTTT. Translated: CASSPLAGNTDTQYF.

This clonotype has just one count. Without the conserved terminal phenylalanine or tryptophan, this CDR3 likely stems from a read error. CDR3 coding DNA: TGTGCCAGCAGATTGGGGTACAACTACAATGAGCAGTTCTGC. Translation: CASRLGYNYNEQFC. The genes are TRBV5-4 and TRBJ2-1; D call uncertain. The CDR3 has 14 amino acids. Germline CDR1 and CDR2: SGHNT and YYREEE (reference sequence).

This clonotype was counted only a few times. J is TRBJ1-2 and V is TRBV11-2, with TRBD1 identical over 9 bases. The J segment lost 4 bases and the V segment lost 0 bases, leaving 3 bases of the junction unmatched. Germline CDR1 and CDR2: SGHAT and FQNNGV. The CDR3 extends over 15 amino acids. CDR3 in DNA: TGTGCCAGCAGCTTAGATCCGGGACAGGGCTATGGCTACACCTTC. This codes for CASSLDPGQGYGYTF. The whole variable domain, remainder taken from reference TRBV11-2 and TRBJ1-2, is EAGVAQSPRYKIIEKRQSVAFWCNPISGHATLYWYQQILGQGPKLLIQFQNNGVVDDSQLPKDRFSAERLKGVDSTLKIQPAKLEDSAVYLCASSLDPGQGYGYTFGSGTRLTVV.

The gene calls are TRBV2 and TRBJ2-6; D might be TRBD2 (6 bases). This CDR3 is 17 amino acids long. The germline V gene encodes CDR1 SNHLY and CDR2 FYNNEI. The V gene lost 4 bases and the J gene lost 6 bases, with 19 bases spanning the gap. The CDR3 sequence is CASSATGRRVTANVLTF. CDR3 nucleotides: TGTGCCAGCAGTGCTACTGGACGGAGGGTAACGGCCAACGTCCTGACTTTC.

The CDR3 region is CASSRGLAEFAYEQYF. In DNA, the CDR3 is TGTGCCAGCAGCCGAGGACTAGCGGAGTTCGCCTACGAGCAGTACTTC. J is TRBJ2-7 and V is TRBV14; 10 positions match TRBD2. This CDR3 spans 16 amino acids. The V segment lost 4 bases and the J segment 2 bases; nucleotides outside the gene matches: 8. Germline V gene data show CDR1 as SGHDN and CDR2 as FVKESK.